The 8 T cell receptor beta chains below come from one sample, sequenced in a study of T cell responses to AZD1222 COVID-19 vaccine. The table came from immunoSEQ multiplex PCR; TCRdb's copy has only in-frame clones and leaves some out. The sample yields 90,000 to 150,000 clones, roughly 84% seen once. The specimen was peripheral blood, collected 28 days after the second AZD1222 dose. Receptor source: an adult who received the AZD1222 COVID-19 vaccine.

V and J are TRBV7-3 and TRBJ1-4, with D perhaps TRBD1 (5 bases). The CDR3 is made up of 15 amino acids. Trimming pared 6 bases from V and 7 bases from J, leaving 18 bases between. The germline CDR1 and CDR2 sequences are SGHTA and FQGTGA. The chain's CDR3 is CASRSGSTGTEKLFF. In nucleotides, the CDR3 is TGTGCCAGCAGGTCCGGGAGCACTGGGACTGAAAAACTGTTTTTT. Looking up the rest from reference TRBV7-3 and TRBJ1-4 gives the full variable domain: GAGVSQTPSNKVTEKGKYVELRCDPISGHTALYWYRQSLGQGPEFLIYFQGTGAADDSGLPNDRFFAVRPEGSVSTLKIQRTERGDSAVYLCASRSGSTGTEKLFFGSGTQLSVL.

This rearrangement joins TRBV5-1 to TRBJ2-1; D uncertain. Germline CDR1 reads SGHRS; CDR2 reads YFSETQ. Trimming removed 4 bases from V and 0 bases from J, with 8 bases in between. CDR3 length: 14 amino acids. As DNA, the CDR3 is TGCGCCAGCAGCCGCGGTAGCTCCTACAATGAGCAGTTCTTC. Its protein product is CASSRGSSYNEQFF.

V gene TRBV6-1 combines with J gene TRBJ1-5; D unclear. The CDR3 runs 17 residues. Trimming took off 0 bases at V and 0 bases at J, with 12 bases between the two ends. Germline values: CDR1 MNHNS, CDR2 SASEGT. The CDR3 DNA reads as TGTGCCAGCAGTGAAGCGTGGTCCGCATATAGCAATCAGCCCCAGCATTTT. Its protein is CASSEAWSAYSNQPQHF.

This clone was seen only once. The chain links TRBV28 to TRBJ2-5; a weak D match, TRBD2 (6 bases). The germline V and J ends were trimmed by 3 bases and 0 bases, with 11 bases remaining between them. The CDR3 covers 15 residues. Germline V gene lookup returns CDR1 MDHEN and CDR2 SYDVKM. The CDR3 spells CASSFPLANQETQYF. CDR3 nucleotide sequence: TGTGCCAGCAGTTTTCCTCTAGCGAACCAAGAGACCCAGTACTTC.

The rearrangement uses TRBV7-9 and TRBJ1-2; D is undetermined. The germline CDR1 and CDR2 sequences are SEHNR and FQNEAQ (reference sequence). V lost 5 bases and J 2 bases, leaving 12 bases between the germline ends. CDR3 length: 14 amino acids. CDR3 DNA sequence: TGTGCCAGCAGCCCACCTGGACCGAACTATGGCTACACCTTC. This sequence encodes CASSPPGPNYGYTF.

The rearrangement links TRBV12-3 or TRBV12-4 to TRBJ2-3; TRBD2 aligns across 7 bases. This CDR3 has 13 amino acids. V was clipped by 7 bases and J by 4 bases; unmatched bases: 5. This CDR3 is CASNTGGADTQYF. The CDR3 coding sequence is TGTGCCAGCAACACGGGGGGTGCAGATACGCAGTATTTT.

CDR3 nucleotide sequence: TGTGCCAGCAGTTTAACAGCGGATCAGCCCCAGCATTTT. Its translation: CASSLTADQPQHF. The chain links TRBV27 to TRBJ1-5; D gene unclear. This CDR3 region has 13 residues. Trimming removed 2 bases from V and 5 bases from J, with 7 bases in between. The germline gives CDR1 MNHEY, CDR2 SMNVEV (reference sequence).

The CDR3 DNA follows: TGCGCCAGCAGCGGCCCAGGGGGCTTGAACACTGAAGCTTTCTTT. Translation: CASSGPGGLNTEAFF. The chain joins TRBV5-1 to TRBJ1-1; 8 nucleotides agree with TRBD1. The germline V gene has CDR1 SGHRS and CDR2 YFSETQ. With V trimmed by 4 bases and J by 0 bases, 5 bases remained unmatched. The CDR3 contains 15 residues. Combining the CDR3 with reference TRBV5-1 and TRBJ1-1 gives the whole variable domain KAGVTQTPRYLIKTRGQQVTLSCSPISGHRSVSWYQQTPGQGLQFLFEYFSETQRNKGNFPGRFSGRQFSNSRSEMNVSTLELGDSALYLCASSGPGGLNTEAFFGQGTRLTVV.